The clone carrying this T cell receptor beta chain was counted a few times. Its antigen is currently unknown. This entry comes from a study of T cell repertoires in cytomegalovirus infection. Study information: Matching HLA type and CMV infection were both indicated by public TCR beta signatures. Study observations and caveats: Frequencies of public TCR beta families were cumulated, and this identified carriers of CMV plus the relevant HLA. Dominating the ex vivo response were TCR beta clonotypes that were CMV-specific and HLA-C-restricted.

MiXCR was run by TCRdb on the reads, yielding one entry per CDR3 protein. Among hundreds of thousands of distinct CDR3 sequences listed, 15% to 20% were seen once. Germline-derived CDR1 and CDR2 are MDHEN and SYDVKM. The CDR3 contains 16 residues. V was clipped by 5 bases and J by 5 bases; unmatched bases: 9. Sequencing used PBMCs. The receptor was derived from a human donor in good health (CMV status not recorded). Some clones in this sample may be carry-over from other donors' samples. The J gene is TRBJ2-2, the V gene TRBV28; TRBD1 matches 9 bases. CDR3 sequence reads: CASSTPETGGTGELFF. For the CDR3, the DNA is TGTGCCAGCAGTACCCCCGAGACAGGGGGGACCGGGGAGCTGTTTTTT.